These T cell receptor beta chains were read from a single sample in a study of PD-L1 blockade in urothelial cancer. Method: immunoSEQ multiplex PCR; TCRdb's copy keeps in-frame clones and lacks some. This table holds 100,000 to 150,000 clones, roughly 82% found once. Sequencing used PBMCs, obtained around atezolizumab (anti-PD-L1) treatment. The receptors here all came from a man in his forties or fifties with urothelial cancer. Both conserved end residues are part of each CDR3.

>TRBV27
CASSFMGTGGTEAFF
>TRBV18
CASSPSESGRIYEQYF
>TRBV6-6
CASRGEGYEGQPQHF
>TRBV5-1
CASSDNRGDTIYF
>TRBV20-1
CSALGRETQYF
>TRBV18
CASSPLGVGGYTF
>TRBV28
CASRDGGLNTGELFF
>TRBV4-2
CASSQAPAGDTDTQYF
>TRBV5-1
CASSLMRAHGPDTQYF
>TRBV6-1
CASSTGGGRTDTQYF
>TRBV28
CASRGGALSNTGELFF
>TRBV11-2
CASSFGWARYNSPLHF
>TRBV28
CATKGGQPQHF
>TRBV11-3
CASSLVGTSVKNEQFF
>TRBV19
CASSATGRDYGYTF
>TRBV27
CASRTGGETQYF
>TRBV6-1
CASSVQTQIYNEQFF
>TRBV6-5
CASSSTGKFPYEQYF
>TRBV19
CASGLASTADTQYF
>TRBV6-5
CASSSHGTGDTEAFF
>TRBV30
CAWTGLGGSPLHF
>TRBV18
CASSPPSLAADTQYF
>TRBV2
CASKSSGANVLTF
>TRBV9
CASSPGTSGRPYEQFF
>TRBV2
CASRAPPGNQPQHF
>TRBV10-3
CAISEAGAGANVLTF
>TRBV5-1
CASRPLTSYEQYF
>TRBV7-2
CASSWTRDTEAFF
>TRBV21-1
CASSNLSRRGRPGEQYF
>TRBV10-2
CASNPGNEQFF
>TRBV19
CASSAGGLVYEQYF
>TRBV18
CASSPTQENTEAFF
>TRBV5-1
CASSLSEVSSGNTDTQYF
>TRBV30
CAWSVQAGMETQYF
>TRBV6-1
CASRPTGNTEAFF
>TRBV7-3
CASSLTAGLADEQYF
>TRBV15
CATSGRRDKTYEQYF
>TRBV18
CASSQSAYYNSPLHF
>TRBV19
CASSIPGVGNQPQHF
>TRBV7-8
CASSPRFEKLFF
>TRBV4-2
CASSQTDRYEQYF
>TRBV6-5
CASSDSNSGNTIYF
>TRBV7-3
CASSPQGSGANVLTF
>TRBV4-1
CASSQEGEAGVTDTQYF
>TRBV6-4
CASSAQGLGGNEQFF
>TRBV10-3
CAISEALGVGTDTQYF
>TRBV4-2
CASRQLAGGNEQFF
>TRBV7-2
CASSRFGTENSPLHF
>TRBV19
CASSAYRGFMNTEAFF
>TRBV18
CASSPGTGGLNEQFF
>TRBV5-8
CASSLLVNEQFF
>TRBV4-2
CASSHATSGYNEQFF